This passage covers 17 T cell receptor beta chains from one sample sequenced in a study of blood T cell repertoires in COVID-19. Generated by immunoSEQ multiplex PCR, the TCRdb table keeps only in-frame clones and is missing some. The table lists over 65,000 clones, 82% of them singletons. The specimen was peripheral blood. All receptors come from a man older than 75 with active COVID-19.

The chain is built from TRBV7-8 and TRBJ2-3; 8 nucleotides match TRBD2. V dropped 2 bases and J dropped 4; count of bases not matched to a gene: 5. The germline CDR1 and CDR2 sequences are SGHVS and FQNEAQ. There are 15 residues in the CDR3. Written as DNA, the CDR3 is TGTGCCAGCAGCTTAACCGGACTAGCCCCAGATACGCAGTATTTT. Translated, it gives CASSLTGLAPDTQYF. Using reference TRBV7-8 and TRBJ2-3 for the parts outside the CDR3, the full variable domain is GAGVSQSPRYKVAKRGQDVALRCDPISGHVSLFWYQQALGQGPEFLTYFQNEAQLDKSGLPSDRFFAERPEGSVSTLKIQRTQQEDSAVYLCASSLTGLAPDTQYFGPGTRLTVL.

This clone was picked up many times. The chain links TRBV11-3 to TRBJ2-7; D may be TRBD1 (5 bases). Trimming pared 2 bases from V and 0 bases from J, leaving 14 bases between. The germline CDR1 and CDR2 sequences are SGHNT and YENEEA. CDR3 length: 16 residues. In nucleotides, the CDR3 is TGTGCCAGCAGCTTACGATACGGGCAGGGCTCCTACGAGCAGTACTTC. Protein sequence: CASSLRYGQGSYEQYF.

The chain carries TRBV4-1 and TRBJ1-5, with TRBD1 matching over 7 bases. The CDR3 contains 15 residues. J lost 5 bases, V lost 1 base, and 5 bases had no gene match. CDR1 and CDR2 (germline): MGHRA, YSYEKL. The DNA for the CDR3 is TGCGCCAGCAGCCAAGGGGCAGGGGGTGATCAGCCCCAGCATTTT. Translated: CASSQGAGGDQPQHF.

The chain uses TRBV25-1 and TRBJ2-1; TRBD2 might be the D (6 bases). The germline CDR1 and CDR2 sequences are MGHDK and SYGVNS. V dropped 9 bases and J dropped 4 bases, with 10 bases sitting between them. This CDR3 comprises 12 residues. This chain's CDR3 is CASSEGYNEQFF. CDR3 sequence (DNA): TGTGCCAGTTCGGAGGGGTACAATGAGCAGTTCTTC. The full variable domain, with the rest looked up from reference TRBV25-1 and TRBJ2-1, is EADIYQTPRYLVIGTGKKITLECSQTMGHDKMYWYQQDPGMELHLIHYSYGVNSTEKGDLSSESTVSRIRTEHFPLTLESARPSHTSQYLCASSEGYNEQFFGPGTRLTVL.

The chain uses TRBV4-2 and TRBJ1-6, with a weak D call TRBD1 (6 bases). Looked up from germline, CDR1 is LGHNA and CDR2 is YNFKEQ. This CDR3 region has 15 residues. Trimming pared 0 bases from V and 7 bases from J, leaving 10 bases between. The CDR3 bases are TGTGCCAGCAGCCAAGAGCAGGGGCGGAATTCACCCCTCCACTTT. Residues: CASSQEQGRNSPLHF.

This clone is labeled medium-sized (0.01 to 0.1%). The chain has TRBV10-3 and TRBJ1-1; weak D call: TRBD1 (5 bases). The V gene lost 10 bases and the J gene lost 0 bases, with 12 bases spanning the gap. This CDR3 is 13 amino acids long. Germline V gene sequence: CDR1 ENHRY, CDR2 SYGVKD. In DNA, the CDR3 is TGTGCCACGGTGGGGGGAATGAACACTGAAGCTTTCTTT. Translation: CATVGGMNTEAFF.

The chain couples TRBV18 to TRBJ2-2; the D gene is possibly TRBD2 (6 bases). Per germline, CDR1 KGHSH and CDR2 LQKENI. This CDR3 spans 14 amino acids. V was trimmed by 5 bases and J by 3 bases, leaving 10 bases between them. This CDR3 is CASSAGMDTGELFF. In nucleotides, the CDR3 is TGTGCCAGCTCAGCGGGGATGGACACCGGGGAGCTGTTTTTT.

The rearrangement links TRBV27 to TRBJ2-3; tentatively, D is TRBD2 (5 bases). The CDR3 is made up of 13 amino acids. Per germline, CDR1 MNHEY and CDR2 SMNVEV (reference sequence). V was clipped by 6 bases and J by 6 bases, with 13 bases between them. This CDR3 is CASRPPAVDTQYF. The CDR3, as DNA: TGTGCCAGCAGGCCCCCAGCGGTGGATACGCAGTATTTT.

This chain links TRBV7-8 with TRBJ2-1, with D perhaps matching TRBD2 (6 bases). Germline V gives CDR1 SGHVS, CDR2 FQNEAQ. CDR3 size: 15 residues. The V and J ends lost 2 bases and 9 bases respectively, with 17 bases between them. CDR3 DNA sequence: TGTGCCAGCAGCTTAAGTGGCGGGGTCGGTCGTGAGCAGTTCTTC. Amino acids: CASSLSGGVGREQFF.

The rearrangement uses TRBV4-1 and TRBJ1-6; 7 positions match TRBD1. Trimming took 2 bases from V and 13 from J; bases not matched to a gene: 5. The germline CDR1 and CDR2 sequences are MGHRA and YSYEKL. CDR3 length equals 13 residues. The CDR3 protein is CASSQRDRVPLHF. The DNA for the CDR3 is TGCGCCAGCAGCCAACGAGACAGGGTGCCCCTCCACTTT.

The gene calls are TRBV4-2 and TRBJ1-1; unclear D gene. From germline, CDR1 is LGHNA and CDR2 YNFKEQ. CDR3 length: 14 residues. Between the trimmed V and J ends, which lost 1 base and 2 bases, there was a span of 8 bases. The DNA for the CDR3 is TGTGCCAGCAGCCAAGGACGGGTTAACACTGAAGCTTTCTTT. Translation: CASSQGRVNTEAFF.

This clone was seen more than once but under ten times. This chain connects TRBV4-1 to TRBJ2-1; 7 bases map to TRBD2. Germline values: CDR1 MGHRA, CDR2 YSYEKL. The CDR3 extends over 14 amino acids. V shed 1 base, J shed 9 bases, and the junction held 6 bases outside the gene matches. For the CDR3, the DNA is TGCGCCAGCAGCCAAGGACTAGCTGGGTTTGAGCAGTTCTTC. Its translation is CASSQGLAGFEQFF.

This chain joins TRBV28 and TRBJ1-4; weak D call: TRBD1 (5 bases). The CDR3 has 14 amino acids. Germline V gene sequence: CDR1 MDHEN, CDR2 SYDVKM. V was shortened by 6 bases and J by 8 bases, with 16 bases between the two germline ends. CDR3 DNA: TGTGCCAGCAGACTACCCTCTGGGGGGGAAAAACTGTTTTTT. Residues: CASRLPSGGEKLFF.

The chain has TRBV7-2 and TRBJ2-3; 9 nucleotides line up with TRBD2. The CDR3 has 17 amino acids. Germline V gene lookup returns CDR1 SGHTA and CDR2 FQGNSA. V shed 5 bases, J shed 0 bases, and the junction held 9 bases outside the gene matches. CDR3 coding DNA: TGTGCCAGCAGCCCAAGGGTAGCGGGGGTCAGCACAGATACGCAGTATTTT. Its protein product is CASSPRVAGVSTDTQYF.

The chain is built from TRBV7-6 and TRBJ2-7; the match to TRBD2 covers 11 bases. Losses at the gene ends were 5 bases for V and 2 bases for J; bases not matched to a gene: 5. Germline V gene sequence: CDR1 SGHVS, CDR2 FNYEAQ. The CDR3 consists of 15 residues. The CDR3 spells CASSTGTSGPYEQYF. The CDR3 DNA is TGTGCCAGCAGCACCGGGACTAGCGGACCCTACGAGCAGTACTTC.

This clone was observed at least ten times. In the same sample, other DNA sequences code for this CDR3. This chain links TRBV27 with TRBJ1-2; weak D call: TRBD1 (6 bases). Germline V gene data show CDR1 as MNHEY and CDR2 as SMNVEV (reference sequence). V dropped 5 bases and J dropped 4 bases, with 11 bases sitting between them. The CDR3 length is 13 residues. The chain's CDR3 is CASSGTGTYGYTF. In nucleotides, the CDR3 is TGTGCCAGCAGTGGAACAGGGACCTATGGCTACACCTTC.

The chain combines TRBV28 with TRBJ2-5; TRBD2 matches at 7 bases. V gave up 2 bases and J gave up 6 bases; unmatched junction bases: 9. The CDR3 is 15 amino acids. In germline, CDR1 is MDHEN, CDR2 SYDVKM. CDR3 protein: CASSLAGVQLKTQYF. The CDR3 coding sequence is TGTGCCAGCAGTTTAGCGGGAGTCCAATTGAAGACCCAGTACTTC.